This T cell receptor beta chain appears in the sequencing data of a study of blood T cells in healthy people across ages. Findings of the study overall: Donor CMV status, an unknown factor, possibly confounded changes in expanded clonotypes.

PCR was performed a second time for about 6 to 11 cycles using a sample-barcoded 5' primer and a J-beta primer mix. TCRdb processed the 5' RACE reads anew with MiXCR; each CDR3 protein has one entry. The data show around 800,000 distinct CDR3 sequences, about a quarter seen once. This clonotype has more than one count but fewer than ten. Its antigen remains unknown. One base away lies a much larger clone, so this may be a sequencing read error. The CDR3 loop spans 13 amino acids. CDR1 and CDR2 from the germline V gene are SGDLS and YYNGEE. These records were also assigned to another study, of T cells of mothers and their children. That study reports: An overlap that was slightly higher, though non-significant, was seen in related mother-child pairs versus unrelated pairs.

Sequenced input: blood. The clonotype originates from a boy younger than 18 in good health. The V and J genes are TRBV9 and TRBJ2-7; tentatively, D is TRBD1 (5 bases). In nucleotides, the CDR3 is TGTGCCAGCAGCGTAGGACAGACCTACGGGCAGTACTTC. Amino acid sequence: CASSVGQTYGQYF.